This TCR beta chain was retrieved from a study of T cell changes during pregnancy in multiple sclerosis. The germline V gene has CDR1 MNHNS and CDR2 SASEGT. The CDR3 consists of 12 residues. V lost 4 bases and J 4 bases, leaving 7 bases between the germline ends. Produced via immunoSEQ multiplex PCR; TCRdb's table is partial and in-frame only. The data show approximately 44,000 clones, with about nine tenths seen just once and more than 0.6% held by the top ten. In this sample, this clone turned up a few times. The input for sequencing was CD4+ T cells from peripheral blood mononuclear cells, taken in the first trimester of pregnancy. The V call is TRBV6-1, the J call TRBJ1-2; no clear D. The sequence derives from a female donor with multiple sclerosis, enrolled in a pregnancy study. CDR3 region: CASSATVYGYTF. The DNA of the CDR3 is TGTGCCAGCAGTGCTACAGTCTATGGCTACACCTTC.